These T cell receptor beta chains were read from a single sample in a study of cytomegalovirus exposure and HLA in healthy donors. Only in-frame clones appear in the TCRdb table, and some are missing; sequencing was by immunoSEQ multiplex PCR. The data hold 100,000 to 150,000 clones, with around three quarters observed a single time. Material for sequencing was PBMCs. The receptors derive from a female donor in good health and CMV-seronegative. The CDR3 runs from the conserved cysteine through the conserved F or W. D genes are given only for firm matches. Clone sizes are given selectively: once, few, many, or a class where the clone is expanded.

d_gene,abundance,j_gene,v_gene,CDR3nt,CDR3aa
NA,NA,TRBJ2-6,TRBV5-1,TGCGCCAGCAGCTTGGTGTCAGGGGAAACTGGGGCCAACGTCCTGACTTTC,CASSLVSGETGANVLTF
NA,NA,TRBJ2-7,TRBV2,TGTGCCAGCACGGGATTTAGCTACGAGCAGTACTTC,CASTGFSYEQYF
TRBD1,few,TRBJ2-7,TRBV6-1,TGTGCCAGCAGTGAAGCTCAGACAGGGGCCTACGAGCAGTACTTC,CASSEAQTGAYEQYF
NA,NA,TRBJ1-1,TRBV5-1,TGCGCCAGCTACAGGACGTCAAACACTGAAGCTTTCTTT,CASYRTSNTEAFF
NA,NA,TRBJ1-5,TRBV6-5,TGTGCCAGCAAGGTGGAGGTAGCAATCAGCCCCCAGCATTTT,CASKVEVAISPQHF
NA,NA,TRBJ1-2,TRBV12-5,TGTGCTAGTGGTTTGGTCCCCCCCATGGACGGGGACTATGGCTACACCTTC,CASGLVPPMDGDYGYTF
NA,NA,TRBJ1-1,TRBV11-2,TGTGCCAGCAGCTTAGGTCTCAGGGGCTCAAGGAGGAACACTGAAGCTTTCTTT,CASSLGLRGSRRNTEAFF
TRBD2,NA,TRBJ2-5,TRBV29-1,TGCAGCGTTGAGGCGGTCCCGGGACCGAAATTTGGACTAGCGGGCCAAGAAGAGACCCAGTACTTC,CSVEAVPGPKFGLAGQEETQYF
NA,once,TRBJ2-2,TRBV6-1,TGTGCCAGCAGGATTTTTTCTAGCGCCACCGGGGAGCTGTTTTTT,CASRIFSSATGELFF
NA,NA,TRBJ2-3,TRBV5-4,TGTGCCAGCAGCTGGGGGGCGGGAGTGACCACAGATACGCAGTATTTT,CASSWGAGVTTDTQYF
TRBD1,NA,TRBJ1-2,TRBV25-1,TGTGCCAGCAGGGGACAGGGGGATGGCTACACCTTC,CASRGQGDGYTF
TRBD1,NA,TRBJ1-1,TRBV5-1,TGCGCCAGCAGCCGACAGGGCACTGAAGCTTTCTTT,CASSRQGTEAFF
TRBD2,NA,TRBJ2-5,TRBV18,TGTGCCAGCTCGCCGGGACTAGAAGAGACCCAGTACTTC,CASSPGLEETQYF